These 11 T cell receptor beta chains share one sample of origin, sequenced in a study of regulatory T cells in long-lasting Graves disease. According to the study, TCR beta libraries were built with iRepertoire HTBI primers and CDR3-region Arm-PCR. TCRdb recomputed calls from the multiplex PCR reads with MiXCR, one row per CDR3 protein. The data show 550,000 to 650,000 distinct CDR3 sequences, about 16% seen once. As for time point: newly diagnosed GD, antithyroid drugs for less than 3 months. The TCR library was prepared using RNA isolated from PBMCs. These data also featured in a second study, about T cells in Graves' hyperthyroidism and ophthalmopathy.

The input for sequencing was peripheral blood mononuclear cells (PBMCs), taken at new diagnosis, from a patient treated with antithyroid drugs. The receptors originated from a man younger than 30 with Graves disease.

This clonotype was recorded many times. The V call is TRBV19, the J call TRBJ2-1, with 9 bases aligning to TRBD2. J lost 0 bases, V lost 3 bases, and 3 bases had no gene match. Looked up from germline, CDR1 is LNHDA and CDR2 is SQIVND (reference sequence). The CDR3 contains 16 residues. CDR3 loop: CASSISGGLSYNEQFF. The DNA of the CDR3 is TGTGCCAGTAGTATCAGCGGGGGGCTCTCCTACAATGAGCAGTTCTTC.

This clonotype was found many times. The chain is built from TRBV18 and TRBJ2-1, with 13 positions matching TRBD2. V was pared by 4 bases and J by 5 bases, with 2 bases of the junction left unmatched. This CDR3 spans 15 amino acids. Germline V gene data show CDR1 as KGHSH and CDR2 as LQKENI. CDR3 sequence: CASSRTSGSDNEQFF. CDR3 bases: TGTGCCAGCTCACGGACTAGCGGGAGCGACAATGAGCAGTTCTTC.

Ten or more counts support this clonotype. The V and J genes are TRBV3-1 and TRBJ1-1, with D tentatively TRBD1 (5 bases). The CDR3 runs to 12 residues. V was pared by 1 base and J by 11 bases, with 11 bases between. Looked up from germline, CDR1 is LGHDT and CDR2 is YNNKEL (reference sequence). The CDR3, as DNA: TGTGCCAGCAGCCAAGGCAGAGGGGACGCTTTCTTT. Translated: CASSQGRGDAFF.

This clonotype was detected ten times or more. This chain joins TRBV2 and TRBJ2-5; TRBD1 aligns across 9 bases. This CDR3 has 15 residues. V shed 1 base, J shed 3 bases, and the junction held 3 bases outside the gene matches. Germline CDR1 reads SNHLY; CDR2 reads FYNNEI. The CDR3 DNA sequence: TGTGCCAGCAGTGAAGACAGGGGGCTGGAAGAGACCCAGTACTTC. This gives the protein CASSEDRGLEETQYF.

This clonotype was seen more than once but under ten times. This chain's CDR3 is CASSLRGAAGYTF. The DNA for the CDR3 is TGTGCCAGCAGTTTACGGGGGGCGGCCGGCTACACCTTC. V gene TRBV12-3 or TRBV12-4 combines with J gene TRBJ1-2; perhaps TRBD1 as D (6 bases). V was trimmed by 2 bases and J by 8 bases, leaving 12 bases between them. CDR3 length: 13 amino acids.

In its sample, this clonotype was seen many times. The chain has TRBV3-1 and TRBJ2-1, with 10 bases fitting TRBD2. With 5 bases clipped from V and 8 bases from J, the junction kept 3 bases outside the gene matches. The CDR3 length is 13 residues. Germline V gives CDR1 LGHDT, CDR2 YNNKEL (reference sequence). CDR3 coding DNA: TGTGCCAGCAGCTCTAGCGGGAGCTATGAGCAGTTCTTC. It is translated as CASSSSGSYEQFF.

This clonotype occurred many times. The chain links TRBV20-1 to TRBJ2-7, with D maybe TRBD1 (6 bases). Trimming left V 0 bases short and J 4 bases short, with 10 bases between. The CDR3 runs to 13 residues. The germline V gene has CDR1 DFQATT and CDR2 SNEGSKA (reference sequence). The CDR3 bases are TGCAGTGCTAGAGATTACAGGGAGTACGAGCAGTACTTC. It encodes CSARDYREYEQYF.

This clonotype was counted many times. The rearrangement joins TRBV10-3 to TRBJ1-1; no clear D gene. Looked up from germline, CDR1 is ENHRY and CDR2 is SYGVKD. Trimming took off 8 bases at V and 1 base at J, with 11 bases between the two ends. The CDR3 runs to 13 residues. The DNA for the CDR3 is TGTGCCATCGGCCTTAGAGAGAACACTGAAGCTTTCTTT. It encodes CAIGLRENTEAFF.

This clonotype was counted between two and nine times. CDR3 amino acids: CASSAGGLAANTGELFF. For the CDR3, the DNA is TGTGCCAGCAGCGCAGGGGGACTAGCGGCAAACACCGGGGAGCTGTTTTTT. J is TRBJ2-2 and V is TRBV9, with 11 positions matching TRBD2. The CDR3 extends over 17 amino acids. V lost 3 bases, J lost 2 bases, and 6 bases stayed unmatched. CDR1 SGDLS and CDR2 YYNGEE come from the germline V gene.

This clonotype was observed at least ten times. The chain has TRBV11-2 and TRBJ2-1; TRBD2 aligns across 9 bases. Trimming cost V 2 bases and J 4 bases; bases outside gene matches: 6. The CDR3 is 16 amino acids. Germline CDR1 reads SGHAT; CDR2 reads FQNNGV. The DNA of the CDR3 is TGTGCCAGCAGCTTATCTCCGGGACTAGCATACAATGAGCAGTTCTTC. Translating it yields CASSLSPGLAYNEQFF.

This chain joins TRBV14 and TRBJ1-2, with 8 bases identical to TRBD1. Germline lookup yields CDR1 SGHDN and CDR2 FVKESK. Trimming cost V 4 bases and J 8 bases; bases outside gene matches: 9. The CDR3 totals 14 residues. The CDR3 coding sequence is TGTGCCAGCAGCCCTCCCGGACAGGGAGGCGGCTACACCTTC. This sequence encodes CASSPPGQGGGYTF.